These 21 T cell receptor beta chains were all obtained from the same sample, sequenced in a study of cytomegalovirus exposure and HLA in healthy donors. Researchers ran the PCR with 60 Vbeta and 13 Jbeta primers. Sequenced by immunoSEQ multiplex PCR; TCRdb stores in-frame clones only, minus some. Of approximately 190,000 clones listed, 82% are singletons. The sequenced material came from PBMCs. Source of these receptors: a woman under 30 in good health and CMV-seronegative.

The chain uses TRBV7-6 and TRBJ2-5, with TRBD2 identical over 9 bases. The CDR3 totals 15 residues. Germline V gene data show CDR1 as SGHVS and CDR2 as FNYEAQ. V shed 2 bases, J shed 5 bases, and the junction held 6 bases outside the gene matches. This CDR3 is CASSLLAGQRETQYF. The CDR3 DNA reads as TGTGCCAGCAGCTTACTAGCGGGACAGCGGGAGACCCAGTACTTC.

This clone was detected only once. The genes are TRBV19 and TRBJ2-1; 12 bases align to TRBD2. V was pared by 2 bases and J by 9 bases, with 8 bases of the junction left unmatched. Looked up from germline, CDR1 is LNHDA and CDR2 is SQIVND (reference sequence). This CDR3 has 16 amino acids. The CDR3, as DNA: TGTGCCAGTAGTATAACACTAGCGGGGGGCCGGGGTGAGCAGTTCTTC. Translation: CASSITLAGGRGEQFF.

This chain connects TRBV5-6 to TRBJ2-3; 8 positions agree with TRBD2. J lost 4 bases, V lost 4 bases, and 5 bases had no gene match. CDR1 and CDR2 (germline): SGHDT, YYEEEE. The CDR3 has 14 amino acids. The CDR3 reads CASSPGGGPDTQYF. CDR3 nucleotides: TGTGCCAGCAGCCCGGGAGGGGGTCCAGATACGCAGTATTTT.

Details on this clone: Other DNA sequences within the sample encode an identical CDR3. The chain combines TRBV5-1 with TRBJ2-5; 9 bases match TRBD1. The V gene end was trimmed by 5 bases and the J gene end by 5 bases; junction bases not matched to a gene: 4. The germline CDR1 and CDR2 sequences are SGHRS and YFSETQ. This CDR3 region has 13 residues. CDR3 loop: CASSRTGVETQYF. CDR3 DNA: TGCGCCAGCAGTCGGACAGGGGTGGAGACCCAGTACTTC.

V and J are TRBV29-1 and TRBJ2-5; TRBD2 is a possible D gene (6 bases). With the DNA end fitting TRBJ2-7 better, the J assignment may be wrong. CDR1 is SQVTM and CDR2 is ANQGSEA in the germline V gene. CDR3 size: 12 residues. The CDR3 spells CSVGGGPYEQYF. DNA of the CDR3: TGCAGCGTTGGGGGAGGCCCCTACGAGCAGTACTTC.

V gene TRBV29-1 combines with J gene TRBJ2-1, with D perhaps TRBD2 (6 bases). Germline V gene data show CDR1 as SQVTM and CDR2 as ANQGSEA. V was cut by 7 bases and J by 1 base, with 14 bases left in between. The CDR3 has 14 residues. In DNA form, the CDR3 reads TGCAGCGCTGGCGGGGTTAGATCCTACAATGAGCAGTTCTTC. Translation: CSAGGVRSYNEQFF.

The gene calls are TRBV6-6 and TRBJ1-3; possibly TRBD1 for D (6 bases). CDR3 size: 13 residues. The germline V and J ends were trimmed by 7 bases and 4 bases, with 11 bases remaining between them. Per the germline V gene, CDR1 is MNHNY and CDR2 is SVGAGI (reference sequence). The DNA of the CDR3 is TGTGCCAGCACTACAGGGTTCGGAAACACCATATATTTT. Translated: CASTTGFGNTIYF.

The chain has TRBV19 and TRBJ1-2; 9 bases line up with TRBD1. The CDR3 has 14 residues. With 4 bases clipped from V and 1 base from J, the junction kept 1 base outside the gene matches. Looked up from germline, CDR1 is LNHDA and CDR2 is SQIVND (reference sequence). DNA of the CDR3: TGTGCCAGTAGTACGGGACAGGGTAACTATGGCTACACCTTC. It codes for CASSTGQGNYGYTF.

This chain uses TRBV19 with TRBJ1-1; TRBD1 aligns across 10 bases. The trim removed 3 bases at V and 4 bases at J, leaving 11 bases unmatched. Germline lookup yields CDR1 LNHDA and CDR2 SQIVND (reference sequence). The CDR3 consists of 17 residues. CDR3 sequence (DNA): TGTGCCAGTAGTATCGGAAGGGACAGGGGTGTCTCCACTGAAGCTTTCTTT. This translates into CASSIGRDRGVSTEAFF.

The chain recombines TRBV10-3 with TRBJ1-5; D may be TRBD1 (5 bases). The CDR3 extends over 13 amino acids. CDR1 is ENHRY, CDR2 SYGVKD, per germline. The V end lost 10 bases, the J end lost 5 bases, and 15 bases lay between the germline ends. The CDR3, as DNA: TGTGCCACCGGATCAGGGAAGGATCAGCCCCAGCATTTT. It is translated as CATGSGKDQPQHF.

The chain has TRBV30 and TRBJ1-5, with D unresolved. With 5 bases removed from V and 0 bases from J, the gap between germline ends came to 32 bases. Looked up from germline, CDR1 is GTSNPN and CDR2 is SVGIG (reference sequence). The CDR3 runs to 21 residues. For the CDR3, the DNA is TGTGCCTGGGTCAAAGGCAGAGGGCAAATCCCATATGGGTATAGCAATCAGCCCCAGCATTTT. This sequence encodes CAWVKGRGQIPYGYSNQPQHF.

The chain uses TRBV28 and TRBJ1-5, with a tentative D call TRBD1 (6 bases). Trimming pared 1 base from V and 4 bases from J, leaving 14 bases between. Germline loops: CDR1 MDHEN, CDR2 SYDVKM. CDR3 length: 16 residues. The CDR3 DNA follows: TGTGCCAGCAGTTTATTAGGACAGAGATATAATCAGCCCCAGCATTTT. Its translation: CASSLLGQRYNQPQHF.

The V gene is TRBV27, the J gene TRBJ2-5; 12 nucleotides align to TRBD2. The J segment lost 3 bases and the V segment lost 3 bases, leaving 5 bases of the junction unmatched. Per germline, CDR1 MNHEY and CDR2 SMNVEV (reference sequence). The CDR3 totals 16 residues. This chain's CDR3 is CASSFLASGREETQYF. The CDR3 coding sequence is TGTGCCAGCAGTTTCCTGGCTAGCGGGAGGGAAGAGACCCAGTACTTC.

This chain joins TRBV29-1 and TRBJ2-3; 10 nucleotides match TRBD2. This CDR3 comprises 16 residues. Germline V CDR1 and CDR2: SQVTM, ANQGSEA. V lost 4 bases, J lost 4 bases, and 11 bases stayed unmatched. The CDR3 DNA follows: TGCAGCGTTGGGCGGGGGCCTAGCGGGGGCCCAGATACGCAGTATTTT. Translation: CSVGRGPSGGPDTQYF.

The chain carries TRBV15 and TRBJ2-2; 7 bases map to TRBD2. The germline V gene encodes CDR1 LNHNV and CDR2 YYDKDF (reference sequence). The ends lost 5 bases at V and 0 bases at J; junction bases unmatched: 18. This CDR3 is 20 amino acids long. The CDR3 loop reads CATSGFFVGGKGTNTGELFF. In DNA form, the CDR3 reads TGTGCCACCAGCGGATTTTTCGTGGGAGGGAAGGGAACGAACACCGGGGAGCTGTTTTTT.

V is TRBV25-1 and J is TRBJ1-5; 8 nucleotides line up with TRBD1. The CDR3 totals 13 residues. After removal of 1 base from V and 7 bases from J, the junction contained 0 bases not matched to a gene. Germline V gene sequence: CDR1 MGHDK, CDR2 SYGVNS. The CDR3, as DNA: TGTGCCAGCAGTGAATCAGGGGGCCAGCCCCAGCATTTT. Translation gives CASSESGGQPQHF.

The V call is TRBV6-4, the J call TRBJ1-2, with a weak D call TRBD1 (5 bases). Germline V gene lookup returns CDR1 MRHNA and CDR2 SNTAGT. The V and J ends lost 1 base and 5 bases respectively, with 14 bases between them. The CDR3 consists of 15 residues. The CDR3 sequence is CASSDWAGGEYGYTF. DNA for the CDR3: TGTGCCAGCAGTGACTGGGCCGGAGGGGAGTATGGCTACACCTTC.

The chain recombines TRBV2 with TRBJ2-1; 13 nucleotides match TRBD2. The germline gives CDR1 SNHLY, CDR2 FYNNEI. The CDR3 length is 16 residues. With V trimmed by 5 bases and J by 9 bases, 10 bases remained unmatched. CDR3: CASSPRTSGSSSEQFF. CDR3 in DNA: TGTGCCAGCAGTCCACGGACTAGCGGGAGTTCTAGTGAGCAGTTCTTC.

The chain combines TRBV13 with TRBJ2-6, with D possibly matching TRBD1 (6 bases). Per the germline V gene, CDR1 is PRHDT and CDR2 is FYEKMQ (reference sequence). This CDR3 is 16 amino acids long. V was clipped by 8 bases and J by 1 base, with 15 bases between them. The CDR3 region has the DNA TGTGCCAGCCATCGCAGGGGAGCTTCTGGGGCCAACGTCCTGACTTTC. Protein sequence: CASHRRGASGANVLTF. The full variable domain, with the rest looked up from reference TRBV13 and TRBJ2-6, is AAGVIQSPRHLIKEKRETATLKCYPIPRHDTVYWYQQGPGQDPQFLISFYEKMQSDKGSIPDRFSAQQFSDYHSELNMSSLELGDSALYFCASHRRGASGANVLTFGAGSRLTVL.

The V call is TRBV2, the J call TRBJ2-1; D remains ambiguous. V lost 8 bases and J 10 bases, leaving 15 bases between the germline ends. The CDR3 consists of 12 residues. The germline V gene encodes CDR1 SNHLY and CDR2 FYNNEI. The CDR3: CASSPSEVEQFF. The DNA of the CDR3 is TGTGCCAGCTCCCCAAGTGAGGTCGAGCAGTTCTTC.

The chain recombines TRBV30 with TRBJ1-3; D might be TRBD1 (6 bases). The CDR3 totals 14 residues. V was clipped by 3 bases and J by 0 bases, with 9 bases between them. Germline V CDR1 and CDR2: GTSNPN, SVGIG (reference sequence). The CDR3, as DNA: TGTGCCTGGAGCCGGGACAACTCTGGAAACACCATATATTTT. This codes for CAWSRDNSGNTIYF.